This TCR beta chain was captured in a study of T cells in localized non-small cell lung cancer. Study-wide results and caveats: Elevated blood T cell density was associated with longer overall survival.

Sample share makes this clone medium-sized (0.01 to 0.1%). The antigen is undetermined. The assay was immunoSEQ multiplex PCR, and TCRdb's table has in-frame clones only and misses some. The table lists over a thousand clones, about 30% of them singletons. The CDR3 extends over 14 amino acids. V was clipped by 0 bases and J by 4 bases, with 10 bases between them. CDR1 SGDLS and CDR2 YYNGEE come from the germline V gene. The sample in question was normal lung tissue next to the tumor, obtained before any cancer treatment. This chain connects TRBV9 to TRBJ1-1; D might be TRBD1 (5 bases). This TCR was recovered from a male donor aged 60 or over with stage I squamous cell lung carcinoma. In nucleotides, the CDR3 is TGTGCCAGCAGCGTAGCAGGGTTTTTCACTGAAGCTTTCTTT. Protein product: CASSVAGFFTEAFF.